The entry below gives a single T cell receptor beta chain sequence along with its context. The antigen remains unidentified. CDR1 and CDR2 from the germline V gene are SGHRS and YFSETQ. Trimming shortened V by 0 bases and J by 4 bases, and 16 bases separated the two germline ends. The CDR3 consists of 16 residues. Under the ViraFEST assay, PBMC were stimulated with viral peptide pools so that antigen-specific CD4+ T cells expanded. Sequencing was performed afterwards. Culture lasted 10 days before CD4+ T cell isolation. Participants were given two doses of BNT162b2 or mRNA-1273 vaccine. The sample comes from a study of vaccination effects on CD4 cells after COVID-19. Some clones are missing from TCRdb's copy, which holds only in-frame ones; the method was immunoSEQ multiplex PCR. Of around 33,000 clones detected, approximately 69% appear once; the ten largest clones hold approximately 8.9%.

The chain carries TRBV5-1 and TRBJ1-1; D not certain. Sequenced here: CD4+ T cells from PBMCs cultured with SARS-CoV-2 spike peptides, sampled after COVID-19 vaccination. The receptor's source is a human donor who received a COVID-19 vaccine. DNA for the CDR3: TGCGCCAGCAGCTTGGAGGAGGGTAGGGTCGGCACTGAAGCTTTCTTT. Its translation: CASSLEEGRVGTEAFF.